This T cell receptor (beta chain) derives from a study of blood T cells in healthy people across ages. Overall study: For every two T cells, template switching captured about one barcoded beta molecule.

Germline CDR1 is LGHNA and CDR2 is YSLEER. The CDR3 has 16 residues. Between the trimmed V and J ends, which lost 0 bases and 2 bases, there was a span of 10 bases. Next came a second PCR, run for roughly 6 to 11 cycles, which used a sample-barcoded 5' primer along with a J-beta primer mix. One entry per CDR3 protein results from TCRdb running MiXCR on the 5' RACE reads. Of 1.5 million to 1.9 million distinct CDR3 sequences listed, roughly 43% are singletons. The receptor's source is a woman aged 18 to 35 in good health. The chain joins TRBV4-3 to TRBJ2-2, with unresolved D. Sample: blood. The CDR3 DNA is TGCGCCAGCAGCCAAGATCCCACAGCTAACACCGGGGAGCTGTTTTTT. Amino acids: CASSQDPTANTGELFF.